This T cell receptor beta chain derives from a study of blood T cell repertoires in COVID-19. Study in general: There were acute and convalescent COVID-19 samples, and they came from the United States, Italy and Spain.

Authors' methods: Amplification with reference gene primers provided the estimates of nucleated cell counts. TCRdb's copy holds only in-frame clones and misses some; the assay was immunoSEQ multiplex PCR. V and J calls and clone size are as listed in that table; D and trimming were resolved from the DNA. The sample has 300,000 to 450,000 clones; approximately 87% are singletons. This CDR3 comprises 11 residues. Trimming took 6 bases from V and 8 from J, leaving 12 bases between them. Germline V gene sequence: CDR1 SQVTM, CDR2 ANQGSEA. This clonotype originated in a woman younger than 45 with COVID-19, enrolled during active disease. The sequenced sample was peripheral blood. The gene calls are TRBV29-1 and TRBJ2-3, with D perhaps TRBD1 (6 bases). This CDR3 is CSVDRGGTQYF. The CDR3 region has the DNA TGCAGCGTGGATCGAGGGGGTACGCAGTATTTT.